This T cell receptor (beta chain) came from a study (dated 2022 in TCRdb). The paper as a whole reports these results and caveats: Further investigation, including longitudinal sampling and assessment of a control group, is stated by the authors to be required.

Concerning this clone itself: Its antigen remains unidentified. Base qualities are not at hand, and no much larger clone is one base apart.

PBMCs were isolated from peripheral blood, and genomic DNA from unsorted PBMCs was used for TCR beta sequencing. V sheds 1 base and J sheds 2 bases, leaving 15 bases between their ends. The germline V gene encodes CDR1 MNHEY and CDR2 SMNVEV (reference sequence). From the cysteine through the phenylalanine, the CDR3 covers 16 amino acids. Only the CDR3 DNA stays, 48 bases, in frame from base 1. Survey-level sequencing on the immunoSEQ platform was used to profile TCR beta chain repertoires. Per the original workflow: Repertoire diversity was measured with the inverse Simpson index, and CDR3 amino acid length spectratypes and V-J pairing frequencies were compared. TCR beta CDR3 sequences were matched against VDJdb to annotate clonotypes specific to SARS-CoV-2, CMV, influenza A and EBV. In TCRdb, the immuneACCESS table is reduced to in-frame sequences with V and J assigned. These tables do not hold every clone; where another copy was compared, an unresolved V gene accounts for under half, and the others remain unexplained. The D gene and trimming were derived from the DNA, and the V and J assignments and clone size from that table. The sample includes 55,000 to 70,000 clones, with around 93% observed a single time. 4% to 4.5% of the sample goes to the ten largest clones.

The sequence derives from a man in his forties or fifties with rheumatoid arthritis. Sequencing input: PBMCs. The chain is assembled from TRBV27 and TRBJ2-7; possibly the D gene is TRBD2, per 5 matching bases. In nucleotide form, the sequence is TGTGCCAGCAGTTTATATACCGGGGAACCAACCTACGAGCAGTACTTC. Its product reads: CASSLYTGEPTYEQYF.